The rows below give T cell receptor beta chains drawn from one sample of a study of blood T cell repertoires in COVID-19. Sequencing used immunoSEQ multiplex PCR; TCRdb keeps in-frame clones, though not all of them. Among 250,000 or so clones listed, around 90% were seen once. The sample comprised peripheral blood. The receptors were gathered from a man aged 30 to 45 with COVID-19, enrolled during active disease. CDR3s include the opening cysteine and the closing phenylalanine or tryptophan.

V gene	CDR3 protein
TRBV7-2	CASSLGVIYQPQHF
TRBV6-5	CASSYSRGGGRGYTF
TRBV19	CASSISSGTGGNYGYTF
TRBV6-4	CASSGLAGGTDTQYF
TRBV19	CASSISADNYGYTF
TRBV28	CASSLSGSTEAFF
TRBV27	CASSLSSPTSGRSYEQYF
TRBV11-1	CASSLDRDEQYF
TRBV20-1	CSASGHSNQPQHF
TRBV29-1	CSVFGTGNDPGAFF
TRBV4-3	CASSQEFSRLNEKLFF
TRBV19	CASSIDRGTVSTDTQYF
TRBV2	CASSEMRLAGDTQYF
TRBV5-1	CASSPGGYSNQPQHF
TRBV11-2	CASSLSRGSTEAFF
TRBV6-2/TRBV6-3	CASSYLRVDYEQYF
TRBV19	CASMPVSSGTGSSGANVLTF
TRBV18	CASSPSQTGYEQYF
TRBV11-2	CATARKGQGGYEQYF
TRBV30	CAWSPNYGYTF
TRBV6-2/TRBV6-3	CASSYEGSGNTIYF
TRBV30	CAWSVGSSGMLGEQFF
TRBV6-5	CASSTRVGEQYF
TRBV7-2	CASSSAGTRGAGELFF
TRBV19	CASSIQGGNTEAFF
TRBV7-2	CASSLGIGTDYGYTF
TRBV4-3	CASSHVTGAMNYGYTF
TRBV2	CASSDGGLYEQYF
TRBV4-2	CASSQDRGYSGMLAFF
TRBV5-4	CASTSAAYQTNSPLHF
TRBV12-3/TRBV12-4	CASSRVAAFF
TRBV5-1	CASSLGQNTGELFF
TRBV2	CASSEGYSKREPLNTGELFF
TRBV5-4	CASSLPTTNSPLHF
TRBV11-3	CASSDGGGYEQFF
TRBV9	CASSVGSLAAYNEQFF
TRBV6-1	CASSENLRGSEAFF
TRBV25-1	CASSAGRGIPSGANVLTF
TRBV12-3/TRBV12-4	CASSPLGSGYTF
TRBV4-2	CASSPGQDYSGNTIYF
TRBV18	CASSPEKGLSSYNEQFF
TRBV5-1	CASSLAAWDRGREQYF
TRBV19	CASSDRISYEQYF
TRBV6-2/TRBV6-3	CASSPMGQGHSPLHF
TRBV12-3/TRBV12-4	CASGTGGYTEAFF